This T cell receptor beta chain was sequenced for a study of T cells in Graves' hyperthyroidism and ophthalmopathy. General study results and limits: Before onset, ophthalmopathy was predicted by the model a median roughly 6.4 months earlier.

Each person with ophthalmopathy scored at least 3 on the Clinical Activity Score, reached NOSPECS grade 4 or higher, and had been ill under 3 months. Diagnosis relied on clinical symptoms, serum thyroxine and TRAb, thyroid ultrasound and orbital computed tomography. Germline-derived CDR1 and CDR2 are MNHEY and SVGAGI. V was trimmed by 2 bases and J by 5 bases, leaving 9 bases between them. There are 13 residues in the CDR3. TCR beta CDR3 region amplification was performed from RNA transcripts. The HTBI primer set drove a first-round RT-PCR of the TCR CDR3. Each CDR3 protein gets one entry after TCRdb re-called the multiplex PCR reads with MiXCR. The sample holds 350,000 or so distinct CDR3 sequences, 15% to 20% seen once. This clonotype was seen repeatedly, ten times or more. Its target is unknown.

The chain couples TRBV6-5 to TRBJ2-5, with no clear D. This receptor was taken from a woman aged 40 to 55 with Graves' ophthalmopathy. Sequenced input: blood. CDR3 residues: CASSYSPWETQYF. The CDR3 nucleotides read TGTGCCAGCAGTTACAGCCCATGGGAGACCCAGTACTTC.